Below, 21 T cell receptor beta chains from the same sample are listed, as sequenced in a study of blood T cell repertoires in COVID-19. Libraries were prepared by immunoSEQ multiplex PCR; TCRdb keeps only in-frame clonotypes and omits some of them. Here the sample spans about 95,000 clones, 80% to 90% being singletons. Source material: peripheral blood. The receptor set was obtained from a human donor in a cohort sampled during active COVID-19.

The CDR3 sequence: CATSDEWETQYF. The DNA for the CDR3 is TGTGCCACCAGTGATGAGTGGGAGACCCAGTACTTC. This chain connects TRBV24-1 to TRBJ2-5; D not resolved. The CDR3 is 12 residues long. V lost 3 bases and J 5 bases, leaving 6 bases between the germline ends. The V gene's germline CDR1 is KGHDR and CDR2 SFDVKD.

The rearrangement links TRBV27 to TRBJ2-1; 7 bases agree with TRBD2. V dropped 3 bases and J dropped 0; count of bases not matched to a gene: 2. The CDR3 runs 15 residues. Per germline, CDR1 MNHEY and CDR2 SMNVEV (reference sequence). The CDR3 here is CASSLGGSSYNEQFF. Here the CDR3 DNA reads TGTGCCAGCAGTTTGGGCGGGAGCTCCTACAATGAGCAGTTCTTC.

The chain is built from TRBV3-1 (or the pseudogene TRBV3-2) and TRBJ2-3; 9 bases map to TRBD1. Germline V gene sequence: CDR1 LGHDT, CDR2 YNNKEL (reference sequence). Germline trimming cut 4 bases from V and 9 bases from J; bases unmatched to any gene: 2. This CDR3 has 12 residues. The CDR3 DNA reads as TGTGCCAGCAGCCCGACAGGGGGAACGCAGTATTTT. It yields the protein CASSPTGGTQYF.

The genes are TRBV7-9 and TRBJ2-5; 9 bases fit TRBD2. The CDR3 spans 14 residues. Germline V CDR1 and CDR2: SEHNR, FQNEAQ (reference sequence). Trimming at V came to 4 bases and at J to 2 bases, leaving 2 bases not matched to a gene. DNA for the CDR3: TGTGCCAGCAGCTCCACTAGCGGGCAAGAGACCCAGTACTTC. Translation: CASSSTSGQETQYF.

CDR3 DNA sequence: TGCGCCAGCAGCTTCGACACAAACTATGGCTACACCTTC. This sequence encodes CASSFDTNYGYTF. This chain uses TRBV5-1 with TRBJ1-2; no clear D. V lost 2 bases and J lost 2, with 7 bases in between. Germline values: CDR1 SGHRS, CDR2 YFSETQ. The CDR3 is made up of 13 amino acids. Supplemented by reference TRBV5-1 and TRBJ1-2, the full variable domain reads KAGVTQTPRYLIKTRGQQVTLSCSPISGHRSVSWYQQTPGQGLQFLFEYFSETQRNKGNFPGRFSGRQFSNSRSEMNVSTLELGDSALYLCASSFDTNYGYTFGSGTRLTVV.

This chain links TRBV2 with TRBJ1-5, with 7 nucleotides matching TRBD1. After removal of 0 bases from V and 6 bases from J, the junction contained 5 bases not matched to a gene. CDR3 length: 15 residues. CDR1 is SNHLY, CDR2 FYNNEI, per germline. CDR3 coding DNA: TGTGCCAGCAGTGAAGCGCCGACAGGGAGTCAGCCCCAGCATTTT. It is translated as CASSEAPTGSQPQHF.

The gene calls are TRBV5-1 and TRBJ2-3; D gene uncertain. CDR1 is SGHRS, CDR2 YFSETQ, per germline. This CDR3 is 13 amino acids long. V lost 5 bases and J 2 bases, leaving 9 bases between the germline ends. CDR3 sequence reads: CASRVTHTDTQYF. The CDR3 region has the DNA TGCGCCAGCAGGGTGACTCACACAGATACGCAGTATTTT.

V gene TRBV3-1 (or the pseudogene TRBV3-2) combines with J gene TRBJ1-3, with D maybe TRBD1 (6 bases). Trimming took off 7 bases at V and 0 bases at J, with 16 bases between the two ends. In germline, CDR1 is LGHDT, CDR2 YNNKEL (reference sequence). The CDR3 has 16 amino acids. Written as DNA, the CDR3 is TGTGCCAGCAACTTAGGGGGACCCAGCTCTGGAAACACCATATATTTT. Amino acids: CASNLGGPSSGNTIYF.

This CDR3 reads CASSLRNLGAAATEAFF. DNA of the CDR3: TGTGCCAGCAGCTTAAGAAATCTGGGGGCAGCAGCAACTGAAGCTTTCTTT. The chain is built from TRBV7-2 and TRBJ1-1, with a weak D call TRBD1 (6 bases). The ends were cut back, 2 bases at V and 5 bases at J, with 21 bases in the middle. CDR3 length: 17 amino acids. Germline V gives CDR1 SGHTA, CDR2 FQGNSA. The variable domain in full, with the rest retrieved from reference TRBV7-2 and TRBJ1-1, is GAGVSQSPSNKVTEKGKDVELRCDPISGHTALYWYRQSLGQGLEFLIYFQGNSAPDKSGLPSDRFSAERTGGSVSTLTIQRTQQEDSAVYLCASSLRNLGAAATEAFFGQGTRLTVV.

The chain uses TRBV11-2 and TRBJ1-2; D perhaps matches TRBD1 (5 bases). Trimming removed 3 bases at V and 5 bases at J, with 13 bases between. The CDR3 has 14 residues. Germline-derived CDR1 and CDR2 are SGHAT and FQNNGV. The CDR3 loop is CASSFSGLEYGYTF. The CDR3 nucleotides are TGTGCCAGCAGCTTTTCAGGGTTGGAGTATGGCTACACCTTC.

This chain uses TRBV30 with TRBJ1-1; D remains ambiguous. The V end lost 2 bases, the J end lost 5 bases, and 12 bases lay between the germline ends. CDR1 and CDR2 from the germline V gene are GTSNPN and SVGIG (reference sequence). This CDR3 comprises 13 residues. CDR3 residues: CAWSITGFTEAFF. The CDR3 DNA sequence: TGTGCCTGGAGTATCACGGGGTTTACTGAAGCTTTCTTT. The full variable domain, with the rest looked up from reference TRBV30 and TRBJ1-1, is SQTIHQWPATLVQPVGSPLSLECTVEGTSNPNLYWYRQAAGRGLQLLFYSVGIGQISSEVPQNLSASRPQDRQFILSSKKLLLSDSGFYLCAWSITGFTEAFFGQGTRLTVV.

The V call is TRBV9, the J call TRBJ1-2; D not certain. CDR1 is SGDLS, CDR2 YYNGEE, per germline. CDR3 length: 16 amino acids. V was trimmed by 3 bases and J by 0 bases, leaving 15 bases between them. This CDR3 reads CASSGHGKITNYGYTF. The CDR3 DNA reads as TGTGCCAGCAGCGGACACGGAAAGATAACTAACTATGGCTACACCTTC.

The chain combines TRBV10-2 with TRBJ1-1; 7 nucleotides align to TRBD1. Germline CDR1 is WSHSY and CDR2 is SAAADI. V lost 8 bases, J lost 0 bases, and 6 bases stayed unmatched. This CDR3 spans 14 amino acids. The CDR3 loop is CASFPRGLNTEAFF. The DNA of the CDR3 is TGCGCCAGCTTCCCCAGGGGGTTGAACACTGAAGCTTTCTTT.

The chain recombines TRBV14 with TRBJ2-7, with 10 positions matching TRBD2. The junction had 10 bases not matched to a gene; V was cut back by 2 bases and J by 12 bases. The germline CDR1 and CDR2 sequences are SGHDN and FVKESK. This CDR3 has 14 amino acids. The DNA of the CDR3 is TGTGCCAGCAGCCAAAATAGGGCTAGCGGGGGCCTGTACTTC. This gives the protein CASSQNRASGGLYF.

The rearrangement joins TRBV5-4 to TRBJ1-4; D perhaps matches TRBD1 (5 bases). The CDR3 is made up of 14 amino acids. Between the trimmed V and J ends, which lost 0 bases and 8 bases, there was a span of 11 bases. Germline CDR1 is SGHNT and CDR2 is YYREEE (reference sequence). CDR3 residues: CASSLGRRDEKLFF. The CDR3, as DNA: TGTGCCAGCAGCTTGGGCAGGAGGGACGAAAAACTGTTTTTT.

The chain is built from TRBV18 and TRBJ2-3; D is unclear. Germline lookup yields CDR1 KGHSH and CDR2 LQKENI. V dropped 1 base and J dropped 0 bases, with 11 bases sitting between them. The CDR3 is 16 amino acids. The CDR3 region has the DNA TGTGCCAGCTCACCACTATCCAGTTCTAGCACAGATACGCAGTATTTT. It translates to CASSPLSSSSTDTQYF. Using reference TRBV18 and TRBJ2-3 for the parts outside the CDR3, the full variable domain is NAGVMQNPRHLVRRRGQEARLRCSPMKGHSHVYWYRQLPEEGLKFMVYLQKENIIDESGMPKERFSAEFPKEGPSILRIQQVVRGDSAAYFCASSPLSSSSTDTQYFGPGTRLTVL.

This clone was recorded only once. The chain joins TRBV25-1 to TRBJ1-1, with 7 bases lining up with TRBD1. V trimming: 6 bases; J trimming: 1 base; junction bases outside the gene matches: 2. The length of the CDR3 is 13 residues. Germline loops: CDR1 MGHDK, CDR2 SYGVNS. The CDR3, as DNA: TGTGCCAGCAGGGACAGGCCGAACACTGAAGCTTTCTTT. This sequence encodes CASRDRPNTEAFF.

The rearrangement links TRBV5-4 to TRBJ2-1; 9 bases align to TRBD1. The V and J ends lost 0 bases and 0 bases, in that order; junction bases with no gene match: 7. The CDR3 loop spans 18 amino acids. Germline V CDR1 and CDR2: SGHNT, YYREEE (reference sequence). This CDR3 is CASSLGVRGQGSYNEQFF. CDR3 DNA sequence: TGTGCCAGCAGCTTGGGCGTTAGGGGACAGGGCTCCTACAATGAGCAGTTCTTC.

This sequence joins TRBV12-3 or TRBV12-4 and TRBJ1-1; D is perhaps TRBD1 (5 bases). This CDR3 region has 13 residues. V shed 6 bases and J shed 6 bases, with 14 bases lying between them. As DNA, the CDR3 is TGTGCCAGCAGCTTCCGCAGGGTTCCTGAAGCTTTCTTT. Translation gives CASSFRRVPEAFF.

The chain uses TRBV5-1 and TRBJ2-7, with TRBD1 matching 9 bases. The CDR3 is 14 residues long. Looked up from germline, CDR1 is SGHRS and CDR2 is YFSETQ. Trimming removed 4 bases from V and 2 bases from J; junction bases left unmatched: 4. DNA for the CDR3: TGCGCCAGCAGCCAAGGACAGGGGCCCTACGAGCAGTACTTC. The encoded protein is CASSQGQGPYEQYF.

V usage is TRBV20-1 and J usage is TRBJ2-1, with 10 bases that match TRBD2. The germline gives CDR1 DFQATT, CDR2 SNEGSKA (reference sequence). The CDR3 sequence is 14 residues long. Losses at the gene ends were 3 bases for V and 8 bases for J; bases not matched to a gene: 7. The CDR3 DNA sequence: TGCAGTGCTAGTACTAGCGGGGTCTCCTATGAGCAGTTCTTC. This translates into CSASTSGVSYEQFF.